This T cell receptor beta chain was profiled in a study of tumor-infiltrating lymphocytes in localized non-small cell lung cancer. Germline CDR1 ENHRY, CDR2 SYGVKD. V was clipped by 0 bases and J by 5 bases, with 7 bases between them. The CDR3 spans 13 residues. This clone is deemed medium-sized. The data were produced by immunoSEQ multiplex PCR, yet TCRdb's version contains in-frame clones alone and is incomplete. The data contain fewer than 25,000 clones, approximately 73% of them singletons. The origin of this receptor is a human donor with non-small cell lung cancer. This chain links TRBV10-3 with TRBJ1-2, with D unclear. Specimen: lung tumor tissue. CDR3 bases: TGTGCCATCAGTGAGTCGGCGGTTTATGGCTACACCTTC. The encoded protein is CAISESAVYGYTF.